Presented here are 4 T cell receptor beta chains from one specimen sequenced in a study of T cell responses to AZD1222 COVID-19 vaccine. Profiling relied on immunoSEQ multiplex PCR, and the TCRdb table lists in-frame clones only, not all of them. The data contain approximately 100,000 clones, around nine tenths of them singletons. The input for sequencing was peripheral blood, taken on day 0 of AZD1222 vaccination. The receptors were sampled from an adult in good health.

This chain connects TRBV27 to TRBJ2-1; the D is unclear. From germline, CDR1 is MNHEY and CDR2 SMNVEV (reference sequence). The length of the CDR3 is 13 residues. V lost 6 bases and J lost 5, with 11 bases in between. CDR3 nucleotides: TGTGCCAGCAGCCGGAGATCAAACAATGAGCAGTTCTTC. It is translated as CASSRRSNNEQFF.

The chain uses TRBV14 and TRBJ2-2, with D unclear. V lost 1 base, J lost 1 base, and 10 bases lay in between. CDR3 size: 16 residues. Germline V gene sequence: CDR1 SGHDN, CDR2 FVKESK. The CDR3: CASSQGQPLNTGELFF. The CDR3 coding sequence is TGTGCCAGCAGCCAAGGTCAGCCATTGAACACCGGGGAGCTGTTTTTT.

The chain has TRBV24-1 and TRBJ2-6; 8 nucleotides line up with TRBD1. Germline values: CDR1 KGHDR, CDR2 SFDVKD. The length of the CDR3 is 17 residues. The ends lost 1 base at V and 4 bases at J; junction bases unmatched: 5. CDR3 sequence reads: CATSDFQTGAGANVLTF. The CDR3 bases are TGTGCCACCAGTGATTTCCAGACAGGGGCGGGGGCCAACGTCCTGACTTTC.

CDR3 amino acids: CASTLNPGQGADTQYF. The CDR3 nucleotides are TGTGCCAGTACGCTCAATCCGGGACAGGGGGCAGATACGCAGTATTTT. V usage is TRBV5-5 and J usage is TRBJ2-3, with 11 bases fitting TRBD1. Trimming at V came to 8 bases and at J to 4 bases, leaving 12 bases not matched to a gene. Looked up from germline, CDR1 is SGHKS and CDR2 is YYEKEE (reference sequence). This CDR3 region has 16 residues.